This TCR beta chain is drawn from a study of T-cell reconstitution after alpha-beta-depleted transplantation in children. Preparing the TCRbeta library involved the use of unique molecular identifiers. TCRdb re-called the PCR reads through MiXCR, storing one row per CDR3 protein. The table includes about 500,000 distinct CDR3 sequences, roughly 33% detected once. With V trimmed by 5 bases and J by 5 bases, 18 bases remained unmatched. The CDR3 is 17 amino acids. Germline V gene data show CDR1 as SGHKS and CDR2 as YYEKEE (reference sequence). The receptor's source is a human donor who donated a stem cell graft to a child with aplastic anemia. The specimen was PBMCs from the stem cell graft donor, collected from the stem cell graft. J is TRBJ2-5 and V is TRBV5-5; 7 bases match TRBD2. The CDR3 protein is CASSQLTPGRARETQYF. In DNA form, the CDR3 reads TGTGCCAGCAGTCAACTTACCCCTGGGAGGGCCCGGGAGACCCAGTACTTC.